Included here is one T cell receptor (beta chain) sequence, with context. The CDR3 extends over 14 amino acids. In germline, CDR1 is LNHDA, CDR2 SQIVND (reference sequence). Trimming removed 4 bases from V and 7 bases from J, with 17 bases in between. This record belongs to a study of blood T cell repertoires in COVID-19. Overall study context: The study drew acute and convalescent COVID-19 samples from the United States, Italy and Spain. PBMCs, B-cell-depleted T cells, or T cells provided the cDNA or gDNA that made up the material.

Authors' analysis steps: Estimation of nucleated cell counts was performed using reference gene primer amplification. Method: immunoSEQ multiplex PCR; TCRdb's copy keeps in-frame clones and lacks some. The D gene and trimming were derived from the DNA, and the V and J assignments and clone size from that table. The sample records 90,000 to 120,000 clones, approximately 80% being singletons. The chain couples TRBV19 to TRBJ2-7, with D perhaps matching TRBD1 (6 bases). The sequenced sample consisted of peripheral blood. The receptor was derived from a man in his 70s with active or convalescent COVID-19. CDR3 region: CASSTLDSHAEQYF. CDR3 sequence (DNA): TGTGCCAGTAGTACTTTGGACAGTCATGCAGAGCAGTACTTC. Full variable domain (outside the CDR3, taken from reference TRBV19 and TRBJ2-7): DGGITQSPKYLFRKEGQNVTLSCEQNLNHDAMYWYRQDPGQGLRLIYYSQIVNDFQKGDIAEGYSVSREKKESFPLTVTSAQKNPTAFYLCASSTLDSHAEQYFGPGTRLTVT.